The clone carrying this T cell receptor (beta chain) showed up just a few times. Its matching antigen is unknown. These data are taken from a study of CD8 T cells in ankylosing spondylitis. Construction of TCR beta libraries was performed using quantitative 5'-RACE with molecular barcodes. TCRdb itself ran the 5' RACE reads through MiXCR, one entry per CDR3 protein. The table records 150,000 to 200,000 distinct CDR3 sequences, 11% of them present only once. V was pared by 6 bases and J by 7 bases, with 12 bases of the junction left unmatched. Germline V gene data show CDR1 as LNHNV and CDR2 as YYDKDF (reference sequence). The CDR3 consists of 16 residues. Study findings and constraints: The study identified a TCR beta motif of several highly homologous variants that appeared characteristic of ankylosing spondylitis blood. Disease-linked clones were found to be CD8+ and relatively rare in peripheral blood. There were earlier reports of some motif variants in reactive arthritis synovial fluid and blood.

This TCR derives from a male donor with ankylosing spondylitis or in good health (not recorded which). The chain employs TRBV15 and TRBJ2-2; 9 nucleotides agree with TRBD2. The material sequenced was blood, either unsorted or a sorted T cell fraction (not recorded which). CDR3 loop: CATRVGSGGVGGELFF. The DNA for the CDR3 is TGTGCCACCAGGGTTGGTAGCGGGGGTGTGGGCGGGGAGCTGTTTTTT.